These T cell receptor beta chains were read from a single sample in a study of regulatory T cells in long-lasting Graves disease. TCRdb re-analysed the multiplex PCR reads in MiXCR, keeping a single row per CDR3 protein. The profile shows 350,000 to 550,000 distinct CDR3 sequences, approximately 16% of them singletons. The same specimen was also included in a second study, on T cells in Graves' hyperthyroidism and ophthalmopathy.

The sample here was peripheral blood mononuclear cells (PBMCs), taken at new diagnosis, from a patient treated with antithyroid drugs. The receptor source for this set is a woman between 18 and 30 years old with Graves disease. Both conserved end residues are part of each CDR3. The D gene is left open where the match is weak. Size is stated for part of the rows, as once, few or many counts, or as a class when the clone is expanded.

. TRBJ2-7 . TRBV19 TGTGCCAGTAGTATAGAAGGTGGGGAGCAGTACTTC CASSIEGGEQYF
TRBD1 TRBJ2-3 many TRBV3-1 TGTGCCAGCAGCCCACGGGACAGGAGGCCGCAGTATTTT CASSPRDRRPQYF
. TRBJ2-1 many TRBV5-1 TGCGCCAGCAGCTTGGGGAGACACAATGAGCAGTTCTTC CASSLGRHNEQFF
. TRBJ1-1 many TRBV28 TGTGCCAGCAACCAAATGGACAGACTCGAAGCTTTCTTT CASNQMDRLEAFF
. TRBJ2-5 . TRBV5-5 TGTGCCAGCAGTCTCAACCTGGGACAAGAGACCCAGTACTTC CASSLNLGQETQYF
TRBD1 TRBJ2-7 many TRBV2 TGTGCCAGCAGTCAGGGGGCTGGTTCCTACGAGCAGTACTTC CASSQGAGSYEQYF
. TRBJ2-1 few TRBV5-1 TGCGCCAGCAGCTTCCTAGCGAGTACCGACAATGAGCAGTTCTTC CASSFLASTDNEQFF
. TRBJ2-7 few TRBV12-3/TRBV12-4 TGTGCCAGCAGTTTCGACGGCACCTACGAGCAGTACTTC CASSFDGTYEQYF
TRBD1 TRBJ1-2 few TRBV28 TGTGCCAGCAGTTTAGCAGGGGGCGACTCCTACACCTTC CASSLAGGDSYTF
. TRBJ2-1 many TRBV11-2 TGTGCCAGCAGGCCGGGCGAGCTCTCCTACAATGAGCAGTTCTTC CASRPGELSYNEQFF
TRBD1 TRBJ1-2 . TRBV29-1 TGCAGCGTCCCCGTGGCCCCGACAGGGGAGTTCCTTGGCTATGGCTACACCTTC CSVPVAPTGEFLGYGYTF
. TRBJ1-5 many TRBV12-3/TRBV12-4 TGTGCCAGCAGTTTTTCTGGGACGAATCAGCCCCAGCATTTT CASSFSGTNQPQHF
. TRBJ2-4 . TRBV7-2 TGTGCCAGCAGCTTACAGGAAAACATTCAGTACTTC CASSLQENIQYF
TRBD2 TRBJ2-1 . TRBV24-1 TGTGCCACCAGTGATTTGGCGGGAGGCGCCTCCTACAATGAGCAGTTCTTC CATSDLAGGASYNEQFF
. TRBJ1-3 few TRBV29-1 TGCAGCGTTAACGACGGTATCTCTGGAAACACCATATATTTT CSVNDGISGNTIYF
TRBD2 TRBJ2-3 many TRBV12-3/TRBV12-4 TGTGCCAGCACCGGACTAGCGGGGACTAGCACAGATACGCAGTATTTT CASTGLAGTSTDTQYF
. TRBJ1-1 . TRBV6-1 TGTGCCAGCAGTGGACCTCCAGGTACCACTGAAGCTTTCTTT CASSGPPGTTEAFF
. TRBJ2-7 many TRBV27 TGTGCCAGCAGTTTATCGTGGAGGAGCTACGAGCAGTACTTC CASSLSWRSYEQYF
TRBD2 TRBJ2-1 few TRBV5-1 TGCGCCAGCAGCTTGGTTTCTAGCGGGGTGCTCTACAATGAGCAGTTCTTC CASSLVSSGVLYNEQFF
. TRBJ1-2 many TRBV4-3 TGCGCCAGCAGCCCGAGTTGGGGGGCTCATGGCTACACCTTC CASSPSWGAHGYTF
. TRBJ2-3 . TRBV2 TGTGCCAGCAGTGAACGGCATCCCACAGATACGCAGTATTTT CASSERHPTDTQYF
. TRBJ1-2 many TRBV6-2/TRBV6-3 TGTGCCAGCAGTCGAGCTAACTATGGCTACACCTTC CASSRANYGYTF
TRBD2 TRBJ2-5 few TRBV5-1 TGCGCCAGCAGAGCCGGGACTAGCAGCCTCCAAGAGACCCAGTACTTC CASRAGTSSLQETQYF
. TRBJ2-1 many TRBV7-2 TGTGCCAGCAGCTTAAGGGGGTCGGTAGGTCTAATCCATGAGCAGTTCTTC CASSLRGSVGLIHEQFF
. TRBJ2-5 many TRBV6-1 TGTGCCAGCAGCTCGGCGGGGACACCATACAATCAAGAGACCCAGTACTTC CASSSAGTPYNQETQYF
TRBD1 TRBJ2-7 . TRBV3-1 TGTGCCAGCGGTACCGGGACAGGGCTCTCCTACGAGCAGTACTTC CASGTGTGLSYEQYF